This T cell receptor (beta chain) was obtained from a study of cytomegalovirus exposure and HLA in healthy donors. Sampled while nominally healthy, donors likely had unrecorded immune exposures. Germline loops: CDR1 LNHDA, CDR2 SQIVND (reference sequence). The CDR3 runs 14 residues. Germline trimming cut 7 bases from V and 7 bases from J; bases unmatched to any gene: 10. On this clone: The antigen is undetermined.

Whole-study results and caveats: Prior analysis indicated that the majority of TCR beta V segments exhibited productivity approximately 87% or approximately 30% of the time. TCR sequences were mostly rare, though some public TCRs occurred in many donors.

The primer mix had 60 Vbeta and 13 Jbeta primers. The protocol was immunoSEQ multiplex PCR, while the TCRdb copy is restricted to in-frame clones and leaves out a portion. The sample includes about 240,000 clones, roughly 80% of them seen just once. The source is a woman aged 35 to 49 in good health and CMV-seropositive. The specimen sequenced was PBMCs. The V and J genes are TRBV19 and TRBJ2-1, with 7 positions matching TRBD2. The CDR3 protein is CASKTQRDGNEQFF. The CDR3 DNA reads as TGTGCCAGTAAAACCCAGCGGGACGGGAATGAGCAGTTCTTC.